Each of the 20 T cell receptor beta chains below was sequenced from the same sample in a study of a mutant IDH1 vaccine in newly diagnosed glioma (dated by TCRdb to the early 2020s). Their antigens remain unidentified. Receptors were amplified or captured by the immunoSEQ multiplex PCR assay. TCRdb obtained this table from immuneACCESS and retained in-frame rearrangements with V and J assigned. These tables miss some clones; where compared with another copy, unresolved V genes account for less than half of the shortfall, and the remainder is unexplained. The sample table records roughly 28,000 clones; 70% to 85% of these occur just once. The top ten constitute 6% to 8.5% of the sample. The time point label of this sample denotes: week 5, during vaccination. Every vaccine dose consisted of 300 ug of a 20-mer mutant IDH1 peptide in Montanide, administered subcutaneously together with topical imiquimod.

The sample was PBMCs, taken from a glioma patient whose treatment included an IDH1 peptide vaccine. Receptors originate from a man aged 35 to 55 with glioma. Some clones in this sample may be carry-over from other donors' samples.

The chain has TRBV6-5 and TRBJ2-3, with no clear D. V was trimmed by 6 bases and J by 0 bases, leaving 7 bases between them. In germline, CDR1 is MNHEY, CDR2 SVGAGI. The CDR3 totals 13 residues. The CDR3 region is CASRRGSTDTQYF. CDR3 nucleotide sequence: TGTGCCAGCAGACGAGGTAGCACAGATACGCAGTATTTT.

The chain links TRBV2 to TRBJ2-5; unclear D gene. Trimming removed 0 bases at V and 1 base at J, with 15 bases between. Germline values: CDR1 SNHLY, CDR2 FYNNEI. This CDR3 has 17 amino acids. CDR3 nucleotides: TGTGCCAGCAGTGAAGCAGGTTGGGGTGGTCTCCAAGAGACCCAGTACTTC. This sequence encodes CASSEAGWGGLQETQYF.

The chain recombines TRBV19 with TRBJ1-1; the match to TRBD1 covers 9 bases. The CDR3 is made up of 16 amino acids. In germline, CDR1 is LNHDA, CDR2 SQIVND (reference sequence). Trimming removed 4 bases from V and 6 bases from J; junction bases left unmatched: 12. The CDR3 loop reads CASSTPGQGFRAEAFF. CDR3 coding DNA: TGTGCCAGTAGTACTCCGGGACAGGGTTTTAGGGCTGAAGCTTTCTTT. Complete variable domain (other parts from reference TRBV19 and TRBJ1-1): DGGITQSPKYLFRKEGQNVTLSCEQNLNHDAMYWYRQDPGQGLRLIYYSQIVNDFQKGDIAEGYSVSREKKESFPLTVTSAQKNPTAFYLCASSTPGQGFRAEAFFGQGTRLTVV.

The chain uses TRBV11-3 and TRBJ2-1; TRBD1 agrees at 8 bases. The CDR3 is 15 amino acids. Germline V lookup: CDR1 SGHNT, CDR2 YENEEA. Trimming at V came to 4 bases and at J to 6 bases, leaving 8 bases not matched to a gene. CDR3: CASSSTRGQANEQFF. CDR3 DNA: TGTGCCAGCAGCTCAACCCGGGGACAGGCCAATGAGCAGTTCTTC.

V is TRBV19 and J is TRBJ2-5; TRBD2 is a possible D gene (7 bases). Deletions cut 2 bases from V and 3 bases from J, with 10 bases between. This CDR3 comprises 14 residues. Germline V gives CDR1 LNHDA, CDR2 SQIVND (reference sequence). This chain's CDR3 is CASSIRGGEETQYF. Written as DNA, the CDR3 is TGTGCCAGTAGTATAAGGGGGGGCGAAGAGACCCAGTACTTC.

In nucleotides, the CDR3 is TGTGCCACCAGCAGAGGGGACTCTGGGGCCAACGTCCTGACTTTC. Translated, it gives CATSRGDSGANVLTF. The chain couples TRBV15 to TRBJ2-6; D unclear. This CDR3 comprises 15 residues. Germline CDR1 LNHNV, CDR2 YYDKDF (reference sequence). With 1 base removed from V and 0 bases from J, the gap between germline ends came to 4 bases.

The chain has TRBV5-4 and TRBJ1-1; 8 bases align to TRBD1. The CDR3 sequence is 14 residues long. Germline V gene sequence: CDR1 SGHNT, CDR2 YYREEE (reference sequence). V was clipped by 1 base and J by 6 bases; unmatched bases: 5. The CDR3 reads CASSLPGGRAEAFF. DNA of the CDR3: TGTGCCAGCAGCTTGCCAGGGGGCAGGGCTGAAGCTTTCTTT.

The chain carries TRBV5-1 and TRBJ2-3; D is unclear. V was pared by 0 bases and J by 2 bases, with 16 bases between. CDR1 and CDR2 from the germline V gene are SGHRS and YFSETQ. The CDR3 covers 17 residues. CDR3 sequence reads: CASSLAGGGSSTDTQYF. CDR3 DNA: TGCGCCAGCAGCTTGGCCGGTGGTGGCAGTTCCACAGATACGCAGTATTTT.

This clone was seen a few times. This chain uses TRBV6-5 with TRBJ1-1; TRBD1 is a possible D gene (5 bases). The CDR3 totals 15 residues. The V and J ends lost 7 bases and 4 bases respectively, with 19 bases between them. Per the germline V gene, CDR1 is MNHEY and CDR2 is SVGAGI. The CDR3 sequence: CASILRAGTSTEAFF. CDR3 sequence (DNA): TGTGCCAGCATCTTACGGGCAGGGACGAGCACTGAAGCTTTCTTT.

This chain uses TRBV27 with TRBJ2-2; D remains unclear. V lost 3 bases, J lost 5 bases, and 10 bases lay in between. The CDR3 runs to 14 residues. Germline CDR1 is MNHEY and CDR2 is SMNVEV (reference sequence). CDR3 residues: CASSFSVGTGELFF. The CDR3 nucleotides are TGTGCCAGCAGTTTTTCGGTTGGTACCGGGGAGCTGTTTTTT.

This clone has a single count. The chain joins TRBV5-5 to TRBJ1-1; TRBD1 matches at 8 bases. The CDR3 totals 15 residues. The junction had 6 bases not matched to a gene; V was cut back by 0 bases and J by 5 bases. Germline CDR1 is SGHKS and CDR2 is YYEKEE (reference sequence). The CDR3 loop is CASSLGRGRKTEAFF. CDR3 nucleotide sequence: TGTGCCAGCAGCTTGGGCAGGGGGCGAAAAACTGAAGCTTTCTTT.

This clone showed up just once. The CDR3 DNA reads as TGTGCCAGTAGTATGGACCGAGGCTACGAGCAGTACTTC. Residues: CASSMDRGYEQYF. The J gene is TRBJ2-7, the V gene TRBV19, with D unclear. The germline CDR1 and CDR2 sequences are LNHDA and SQIVND (reference sequence). V dropped 3 bases and J dropped 3 bases, with 9 bases sitting between them. This CDR3 is built from 13 residues.

The chain is built from TRBV10-3 and TRBJ2-5, with no clear D. Trimming left V 0 bases short and J 7 bases short, with 3 bases between. CDR1 and CDR2 from the germline V gene are ENHRY and SYGVKD. The CDR3 spans 11 residues. In nucleotides, the CDR3 is TGTGCCATCAGTGAGTCGGGGACCCAGTACTTC. Translation gives CAISESGTQYF.

This chain uses TRBV12-5 with TRBJ1-5; no clear D. CDR1 is LGHNT and CDR2 is FRNRAP in the germline V gene. This CDR3 spans 15 amino acids. V was clipped by 3 bases and J by 3 bases, with 12 bases between them. The CDR3 nucleotides are TGTGCTAGTGGTTTCCCACAGAAAGACAATCAGCCCCAGCATTTT. Translating it yields CASGFPQKDNQPQHF.

The J gene is TRBJ2-2, the V gene TRBV7-8; D remains ambiguous. This CDR3 region has 13 residues. V shed 3 bases and J shed 13 bases, with 15 bases lying between them. Germline V gene data show CDR1 as SGHVS and CDR2 as FQNEAQ. The CDR3 sequence is CASSFEILTSLFF. DNA for the CDR3: TGTGCCAGCAGCTTTGAGATCTTGACGTCGCTGTTTTTT.

The table lists this clone with a count of one. This chain connects TRBV20-1 to TRBJ2-7; a possible D gene is TRBD2 (5 bases). The germline V gene has CDR1 DFQATT and CDR2 SNEGSKA (reference sequence). The germline V and J ends were trimmed by 5 bases and 5 bases, with 10 bases remaining between them. The CDR3 consists of 11 residues. CDR3 amino acids: CSAARGHEQYF. CDR3 DNA sequence: TGCAGTGCTGCCCGAGGGCACGAGCAGTACTTC.

This rearrangement joins TRBV21-1 to TRBJ2-3. TRBV21-1 is annotated as a pseudogene. This CDR3 is 13 amino acids long. The CDR3 loop is CASSTATQDTQYF. CDR3 coding DNA: TGTGCCAGCAGCACGGCCACCCAGGATACGCAGTATTTT.

The CDR3 loop is CASSLRAGGPATEAFF. CDR3 sequence (DNA): TGTGCCAGCAGCTTGAGGGCCGGGGGCCCGGCGACTGAAGCTTTCTTT. The chain recombines TRBV5-4 with TRBJ1-1, with D possibly matching TRBD1 (6 bases). V was pared by 1 base and J by 5 bases, with 18 bases between. Germline V gene data show CDR1 as SGHNT and CDR2 as YYREEE (reference sequence). The CDR3 contains 16 residues.

The V gene is TRBV28, the J gene TRBJ1-2; 7 bases line up with TRBD1. This CDR3 region has 13 residues. V lost 6 bases and J lost 4; bases outside the gene matches: 5. In germline, CDR1 is MDHEN, CDR2 SYDVKM. CDR3 coding DNA: TGTGCCAGCAGCCCGGGACAGTTCTATGGCTACACCTTC. As protein: CASSPGQFYGYTF.

This clone occurred once. The chain combines TRBV19 with TRBJ1-2; D remains ambiguous. CDR3 length: 16 amino acids. Trimming took 8 bases from V and 1 from J, leaving 20 bases between them. Germline V gene sequence: CDR1 LNHDA, CDR2 SQIVND (reference sequence). The CDR3 region has the DNA TGTGCCAGTTCCCATGGGAGGGAGCAAATTAACTATGGCTACACCTTC. This gives the protein CASSHGREQINYGYTF.